This TCR beta chain was found in a study of control samples from healthy donors and cancer patients. Assay: immunoSEQ multiplex PCR; the TCRdb copy retains only in-frame clones and omits some. Seen here are 95,000 to 150,000 clones, more than 75% observed once, and the top ten hold less than 9.5%. The germline V and J ends were trimmed by 0 bases and 8 bases, with 10 bases remaining between them. This CDR3 comprises 13 residues. CDR1 and CDR2 (germline): KGHSH, LQKENI. This chain uses TRBV18 with TRBJ1-2; D call uncertain. This clonotype originated in a man in his forties in good health. The source material was blood. The CDR3 is CASSPPGSNGYTF. The CDR3 DNA reads as TGTGCCAGCTCACCACCGGGTTCGAACGGCTACACCTTC.